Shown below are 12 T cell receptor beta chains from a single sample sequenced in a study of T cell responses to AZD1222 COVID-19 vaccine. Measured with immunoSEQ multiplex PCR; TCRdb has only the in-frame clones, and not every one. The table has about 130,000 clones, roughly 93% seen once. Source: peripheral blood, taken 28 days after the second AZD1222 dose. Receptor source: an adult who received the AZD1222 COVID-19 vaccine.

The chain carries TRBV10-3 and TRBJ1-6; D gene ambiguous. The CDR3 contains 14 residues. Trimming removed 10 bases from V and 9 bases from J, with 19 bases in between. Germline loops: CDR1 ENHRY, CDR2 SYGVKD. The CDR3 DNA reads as TGTGCCACCACGGCGGTGGGGAAGGGTTCACCCCTCCACTTT. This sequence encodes CATTAVGKGSPLHF.

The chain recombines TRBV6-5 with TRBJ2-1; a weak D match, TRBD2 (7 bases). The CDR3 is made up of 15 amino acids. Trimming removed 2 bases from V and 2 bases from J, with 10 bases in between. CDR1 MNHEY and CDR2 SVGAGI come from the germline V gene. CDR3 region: CASSYGGAAYNEQFF. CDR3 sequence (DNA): TGTGCCAGCAGTTACGGGGGGGCCGCCTACAATGAGCAGTTCTTC.

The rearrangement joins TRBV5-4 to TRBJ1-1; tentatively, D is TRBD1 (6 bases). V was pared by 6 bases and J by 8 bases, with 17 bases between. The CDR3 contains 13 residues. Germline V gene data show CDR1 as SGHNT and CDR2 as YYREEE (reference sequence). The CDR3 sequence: CASTQRGDLEAFF. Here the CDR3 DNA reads TGTGCCAGCACCCAGAGGGGGGACTTAGAAGCTTTCTTT. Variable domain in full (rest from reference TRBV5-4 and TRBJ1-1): ETGVTQSPTHLIKTRGQQVTLRCSSQSGHNTVSWYQQALGQGPQFIFQYYREEENGRGNFPPRFSGLQFPNYSSELNVNALELDDSALYLCASTQRGDLEAFFGQGTRLTVV.

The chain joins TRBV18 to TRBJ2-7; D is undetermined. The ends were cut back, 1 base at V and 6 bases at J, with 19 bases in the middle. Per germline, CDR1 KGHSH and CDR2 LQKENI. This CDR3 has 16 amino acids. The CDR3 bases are TGTGCCAGCTCACCACGGGTCGAGGCTTCGGCCTCCGAGCAGTACTTC. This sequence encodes CASSPRVEASASEQYF.

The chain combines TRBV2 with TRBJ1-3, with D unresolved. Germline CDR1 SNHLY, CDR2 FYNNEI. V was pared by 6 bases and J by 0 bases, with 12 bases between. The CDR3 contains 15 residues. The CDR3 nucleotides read TGTGCCAGCAGCCCGACGCTATTCTCTGGAAACACCATATATTTT. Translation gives CASSPTLFSGNTIYF. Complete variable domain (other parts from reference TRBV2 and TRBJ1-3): EPEVTQTPSHQVTQMGQEVILRCVPISNHLYFYWYRQILGQKVEFLVSFYNNEISEKSEIFDDQFSVERPDGSNFTLKIRSTKLEDSAMYFCASSPTLFSGNTIYFGEGSWLTVV.

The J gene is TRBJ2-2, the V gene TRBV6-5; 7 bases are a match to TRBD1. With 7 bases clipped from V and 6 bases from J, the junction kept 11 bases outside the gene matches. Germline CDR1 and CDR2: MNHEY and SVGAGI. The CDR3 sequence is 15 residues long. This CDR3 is CASTLNRGFAGELFF. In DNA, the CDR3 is TGTGCCAGCACCCTGAACAGGGGTTTCGCCGGGGAGCTGTTTTTT.

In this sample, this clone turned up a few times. CDR3 nucleotides: TGTGCCAGCAGCGGACAGGGTTCGTATAACGAGCAGTACTTC. As protein: CASSGQGSYNEQYF. V usage is TRBV11-1 and J usage is TRBJ2-7, with 8 nucleotides matching TRBD1. CDR1 is SGHAT, CDR2 FQDESV, per germline (reference sequence). The J segment lost 5 bases and the V segment lost 5 bases, leaving 8 bases of the junction unmatched. This CDR3 comprises 14 residues.

CDR3: CASSPAGYEQYF. CDR3 DNA sequence: TGTGCCAGCTCACCAGCGGGGTACGAGCAGTACTTC. The chain has TRBV18 and TRBJ2-7; tentative D call: TRBD2 (6 bases). The germline gives CDR1 KGHSH, CDR2 LQKENI. Between the trimmed V and J ends, which lost 2 bases and 4 bases, there was a span of 6 bases. The CDR3 has 12 amino acids.

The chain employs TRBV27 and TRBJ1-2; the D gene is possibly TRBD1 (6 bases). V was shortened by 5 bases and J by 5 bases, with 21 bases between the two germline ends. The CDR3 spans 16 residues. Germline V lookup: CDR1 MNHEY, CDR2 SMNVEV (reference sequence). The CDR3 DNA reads TGTGCCAGCAGTCCACTTGTGGGGGGGGCATTATATGGCTACACCTTC. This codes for CASSPLVGGALYGYTF.

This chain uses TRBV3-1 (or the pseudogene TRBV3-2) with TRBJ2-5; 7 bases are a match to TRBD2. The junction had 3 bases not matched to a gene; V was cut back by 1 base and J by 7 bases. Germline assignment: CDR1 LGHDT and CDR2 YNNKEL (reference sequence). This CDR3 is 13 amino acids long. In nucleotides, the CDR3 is TGTGCCAGCAGCCAAGCATGGGGGGGGACCCAGTACTTC. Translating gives CASSQAWGGTQYF.

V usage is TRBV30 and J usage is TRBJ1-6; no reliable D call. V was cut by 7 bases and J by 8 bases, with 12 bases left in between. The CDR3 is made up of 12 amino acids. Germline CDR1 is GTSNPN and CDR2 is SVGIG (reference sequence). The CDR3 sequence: CAYGRYDSPLHF. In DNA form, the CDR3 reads TGTGCCTATGGACGGTACGATTCACCCCTCCACTTT.

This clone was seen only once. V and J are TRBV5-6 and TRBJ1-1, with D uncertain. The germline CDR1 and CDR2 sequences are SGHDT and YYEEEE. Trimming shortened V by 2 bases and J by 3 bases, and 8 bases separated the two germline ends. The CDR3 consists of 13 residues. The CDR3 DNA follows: TGTGCCAGCAGCTTTCGACTGTACACTGAAGCTTTCTTT. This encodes CASSFRLYTEAFF.